This T cell receptor (beta chain) was captured by sequencing in a study of T cell responses to AZD1222 COVID-19 vaccine. Across the study: Samples with a second dose at about 4 or about 12 weeks were pooled together. Study conclusions and caveats: White British people made up most donors, females outnumbered males, and clonal diversity was possibly underestimated. Rises in breadth and depth of Spike-specific TCRs came after two AZD1222 doses. Reports say nearly half of spike-specific TCRs go after unmutated variant regions.

With regard to this clone: Its cognate antigen is unknown.

The CDR3 totals 16 residues. CDR1 is KGHSH, CDR2 LQKENI, per germline. Trimming left V 0 bases short and J 0 bases short, with 11 bases between. The repertoire was sequenced with immunoSEQ multiplex PCR; TCRdb's copy has only in-frame clones and lacks some. The sample has tens of thousands of clones; approximately 80% are singletons. This receptor was taken from an adult in good health. Sample: peripheral blood, taken on day 0 of AZD1222 vaccination. The rearrangement links TRBV18 to TRBJ1-1; a possible D gene is TRBD1 (5 bases). The CDR3 bases are TGTGCCAGCTCACCACCGTTGGTGGGGGTGAACACTGAAGCTTTCTTT. Residues: CASSPPLVGVNTEAFF.